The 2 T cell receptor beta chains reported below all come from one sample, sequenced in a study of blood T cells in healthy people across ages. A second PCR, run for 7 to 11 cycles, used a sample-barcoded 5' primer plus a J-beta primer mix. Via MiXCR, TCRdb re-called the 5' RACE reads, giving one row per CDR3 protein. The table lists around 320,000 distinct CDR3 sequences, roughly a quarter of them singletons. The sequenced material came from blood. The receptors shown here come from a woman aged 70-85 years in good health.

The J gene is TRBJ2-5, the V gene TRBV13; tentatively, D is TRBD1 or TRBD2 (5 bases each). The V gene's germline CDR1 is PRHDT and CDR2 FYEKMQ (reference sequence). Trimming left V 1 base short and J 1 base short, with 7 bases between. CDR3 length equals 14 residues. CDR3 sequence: CASSLEGTQETQYF. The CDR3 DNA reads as TGTGCCAGCAGCTTAGAAGGGACCCAAGAGACCCAGTACTTC.

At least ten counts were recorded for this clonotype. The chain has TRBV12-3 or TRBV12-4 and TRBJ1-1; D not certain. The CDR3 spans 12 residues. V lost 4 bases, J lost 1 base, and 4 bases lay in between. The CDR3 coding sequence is TGTGCCAGCAGTTCGGGGAACACTGAAGCTTTCTTT. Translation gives CASSSGNTEAFF.